This passage covers 28 T cell receptor beta chains from one sample sequenced in a study of blood T cell repertoires in COVID-19 (TCRdb year 2020). Libraries were constructed by the immunoSEQ multiplex PCR assay. In TCRdb, the immuneACCESS table is reduced to in-frame sequences with V and J assigned. These tables do not hold every clone; where another copy was compared, an unresolved V gene accounts for under half, and the others remain unexplained. The sample table records approximately 260,000 clones; 87% of these occur just once. The ten most abundant clones make up over 6% of the sample. Material for sequencing was PBMCs or T cells enriched from blood (not recorded which). The receptors derive from a woman under 40 with acute COVID-19.

J is TRBJ2-5 and V is TRBV7-2; 8 bases are shared with TRBD2. Losses at the gene ends were 5 bases for V and 4 bases for J; bases not matched to a gene: 12. The CDR3 totals 16 residues. The V gene's germline CDR1 is SGHTA and CDR2 FQGNSA. The CDR3 region is CASSPEPGLGLETQYF. As DNA, the CDR3 is TGTGCCAGCAGCCCAGAACCGGGACTAGGCTTAGAGACCCAGTACTTC.

The rearrangement uses TRBV3-1 (or the pseudogene TRBV3-2) and TRBJ1-2; D is perhaps TRBD1 (6 bases). V lost 0 bases and J lost 6, with 20 bases in between. The length of the CDR3 is 17 residues. Germline values: CDR1 LGHDT, CDR2 YNNKEL (reference sequence). The CDR3, as DNA: TGTGCCAGCAGCCAAGAGAGGGGGAGGGTTGGGGTCCATGGCTACACCTTC. Encoded protein: CASSQERGRVGVHGYTF.

The CDR3: CASRSGQGTHEQYF. The CDR3 DNA reads TGTGCCAGTAGATCAGGACAGGGGACGCACGAGCAGTACTTC. J is TRBJ2-7 and V is TRBV19, with TRBD1 matching 9 bases. Trimming took 6 bases from V and 5 from J; bases not matched to a gene: 8. Germline V gives CDR1 LNHDA, CDR2 SQIVND (reference sequence). The CDR3 contains 14 residues.

The CDR3 reads CASSLAGGAYEQYF. The CDR3, as DNA: TGTGCCAGCAGCTTAGCTGGGGGGGCCTACGAGCAGTACTTC. The chain carries TRBV11-2 and TRBJ2-7; TRBD2 matches at 7 bases. CDR1 SGHAT and CDR2 FQNNGV come from the germline V gene. V lost 1 base and J lost 2; bases outside the gene matches: 2. CDR3 length: 14 residues. Using reference TRBV11-2 and TRBJ2-7 for the parts outside the CDR3, the full variable domain is EAGVAQSPRYKIIEKRQSVAFWCNPISGHATLYWYQQILGQGPKLLIQFQNNGVVDDSQLPKDRFSAERLKGVDSTLKIQPAKLEDSAVYLCASSLAGGAYEQYFGPGTRLTVT.

The rearrangement joins TRBV28 to TRBJ1-1; D might be TRBD1 (6 bases). CDR1 and CDR2 from the germline V gene are MDHEN and SYDVKM. This CDR3 is built from 15 residues. The V gene lost 2 bases and the J gene lost 2 bases, with 12 bases spanning the gap. The CDR3 DNA is TGTGCCAGCAGTTTACGGAGACAGGCTAACACTGAAGCTTTCTTT. It codes for CASSLRRQANTEAFF.

This chain joins TRBV4-1 and TRBJ2-3; possible D gene TRBD1, 6 bases. The CDR3 is 16 residues long. Germline V lookup: CDR1 MGHRA, CDR2 YSYEKL. The V end was cut by 2 bases, the J end by 6 bases, with 18 bases between. CDR3 residues: CASSQWTVTGGDTQYF. CDR3 in DNA: TGCGCCAGCAGCCAATGGACAGTGACAGGTGGCGATACGCAGTATTTT.

This clone showed up just a few times. V usage is TRBV5-6 and J usage is TRBJ2-1, with 8 bases matching TRBD2. This CDR3 has 15 amino acids. Germline loops: CDR1 SGHDT, CDR2 YYEEEE. V lost 2 bases to trimming and J lost 7 bases; unmatched junction nucleotides: 8. The CDR3 loop is CASSFSGGLGNEQFF. CDR3 in DNA: TGTGCCAGCAGCTTCTCGGGGGGACTAGGGAATGAGCAGTTCTTC.

The sample holds one count of this clone. The chain joins TRBV27 to TRBJ1-1; tentatively, D is TRBD1 (6 bases). This CDR3 spans 16 amino acids. Germline V gene data show CDR1 as MNHEY and CDR2 as SMNVEV (reference sequence). With 5 bases removed from V and 5 bases from J, the gap between germline ends came to 21 bases. CDR3 coding DNA: TGTGCCAGCAGTCGGGACACTCCAGCGGCAAGAACTGAAGCTTTCTTT. It translates to CASSRDTPAARTEAFF.

The CDR3 here is CASSGARGTSTDTQYF. In DNA form, the CDR3 reads TGTGCCAGCAGCGGAGCCCGGGGGACTAGCACAGATACGCAGTATTTT. This sequence joins TRBV9 and TRBJ2-3; possibly TRBD2 for D (6 bases). The CDR3 covers 16 residues. Germline V CDR1 and CDR2: SGDLS, YYNGEE. V was pared by 3 bases and J by 0 bases, with 14 bases between. The whole variable domain, filled in from reference TRBV9 and TRBJ2-3, reads DSGVTQTPKHLITATGQRVTLRCSPRSGDLSVYWYQQSLDQGLQFLIQYYNGEERAKGNILERFSAQQFPDLHSELNLSSLELGDSALYFCASSGARGTSTDTQYFGPGTRLTVL.

The J gene is TRBJ2-1, the V gene TRBV7-9; D not certain. V was cut by 1 base and J by 6 bases, with 7 bases left in between. From germline, CDR1 is SEHNR and CDR2 FQNEAQ (reference sequence). There are 13 residues in the CDR3. CDR3: CASSLESSNEQFF. The CDR3 nucleotides are TGTGCCAGCAGCTTAGAATCTAGCAATGAGCAGTTCTTC. The whole variable domain, filled in from reference TRBV7-9 and TRBJ2-1, reads DTGVSQNPRHKITKRGQNVTFRCDPISEHNRLYWYRQTLGQGPEFLTYFQNEAQLEKSRLLSDRFSAERPKGSFSTLEIQRTEQGDSAMYLCASSLESSNEQFFGPGTRLTVL.

This chain connects TRBV20-1 to TRBJ2-1, with 12 bases matching TRBD2. The junction had 15 bases not matched to a gene; V was cut back by 3 bases and J by 9 bases. CDR1 is DFQATT and CDR2 is SNEGSKA in the germline V gene (reference sequence). The CDR3 runs 17 residues. CDR3 in DNA: TGCAGTGCTAGTTCCCTAGCGGGGGGGAAGATATTACTTGAGCAGTTCTTC. Encoded protein: CSASSLAGGKILLEQFF.

This clone showed up just a few times. The CDR3 region has the DNA TGTGCCAGCATTTGTTCTGGGCACTCCTACAATGAGCAGTTCTTC. This translates into CASICSGHSYNEQFF. The chain couples TRBV27 to TRBJ2-1; D is unclear. The CDR3 covers 15 residues. Per the germline V gene, CDR1 is MNHEY and CDR2 is SMNVEV (reference sequence). V was trimmed by 7 bases and J by 0 bases, leaving 13 bases between them.

The chain links TRBV12-3 or TRBV12-4 to TRBJ2-1, with 9 bases matching TRBD1. After removal of 5 bases from V and 7 bases from J, the junction contained 3 bases not matched to a gene. The CDR3 extends over 13 amino acids. The CDR3 protein is CASSATGGNEQFF. For the CDR3, the DNA is TGTGCCAGCAGTGCGACAGGGGGGAATGAGCAGTTCTTC.

The rearrangement uses TRBV27 and TRBJ1-4; D is ambiguous. The CDR3 consists of 14 residues. V was clipped by 4 bases and J by 1 base, with 7 bases between them. Germline assignment: CDR1 MNHEY and CDR2 SMNVEV (reference sequence). Here the CDR3 reads CASSSRRTNEKLFF. For the CDR3, the DNA is TGTGCCAGCAGTTCCAGGCGAACTAATGAAAAACTGTTTTTT.

This clone was counted only a few times. The V and J genes are TRBV9 and TRBJ2-5; D is perhaps TRBD2 (6 bases). Germline assignment: CDR1 SGDLS and CDR2 YYNGEE. Trimming pared 3 bases from V and 5 bases from J, leaving 8 bases between. CDR3 length: 12 amino acids. The CDR3 DNA reads as TGTGCCAGCAGCGCTCGGGGGGAGACCCAGTACTTC. Its protein is CASSARGETQYF. The whole variable domain, filled in from reference TRBV9 and TRBJ2-5, reads DSGVTQTPKHLITATGQRVTLRCSPRSGDLSVYWYQQSLDQGLQFLIQYYNGEERAKGNILERFSAQQFPDLHSELNLSSLELGDSALYFCASSARGETQYFGPGTRLLVL.

In its sample, this clone was seen once. The chain employs TRBV6-5 and TRBJ1-2; a possible D gene is TRBD1 (6 bases). Germline loops: CDR1 MNHEY, CDR2 SVGAGI. The CDR3 contains 14 residues. V was pared by 7 bases and J by 3 bases, with 15 bases between. CDR3 protein: CASTFLGTYYGYTF. The CDR3 DNA is TGTGCCAGCACCTTTCTCGGGACATACTATGGCTACACCTTC.

The chain joins TRBV5-6 to TRBJ2-2; D gene uncertain. Germline CDR1 reads SGHDT; CDR2 reads YYEEEE. V was pared by 1 base and J by 7 bases, with 14 bases between. The CDR3 runs to 15 residues. The CDR3 DNA is TGTGCCAGCAGCTTGCTCCCCTCCAACGGCGGGGAGCTGTTTTTT. Protein: CASSLLPSNGGELFF.

This clone was observed once. The J gene is TRBJ2-1, the V gene TRBV3-1 (or the pseudogene TRBV3-2); 9 bases are a match to TRBD2. Trimming at V came to 4 bases and at J to 1 base, leaving 11 bases not matched to a gene. Germline CDR1 LGHDT, CDR2 YNNKEL (reference sequence). The CDR3 covers 18 residues. The CDR3 spells CASSPSPGAGGSYNEQFF. The DNA of the CDR3 is TGTGCCAGCAGCCCCTCCCCGGGGGCGGGGGGGTCCTACAATGAGCAGTTCTTC.

The gene calls are TRBV6-2 or TRBV6-3 and TRBJ2-6; TRBD1 matches 7 bases. Germline V gives CDR1 MNHEY, CDR2 SVGEGT. The J segment lost 5 bases and the V segment lost 4 bases, leaving 5 bases of the junction unmatched. The CDR3 is 15 amino acids. CDR3 in amino acids: CASSSTGVRANVLTF. CDR3 nucleotide sequence: TGTGCCAGCAGTTCAACAGGGGTTCGGGCCAACGTCCTGACTTTC.

V and J are TRBV14 and TRBJ1-4, with 9 positions matching TRBD1. Germline CDR1 and CDR2: SGHDN and FVKESK. V lost 4 bases and J lost 5; bases outside the gene matches: 5. The CDR3 has 15 amino acids. The CDR3 reads CASSLFGTGNEKLFF. The CDR3 region has the DNA TGTGCCAGCAGCCTATTCGGGACAGGGAATGAAAAACTGTTTTTT.

The CDR3 DNA sequence: TGTGCCAGCAGCTCAGGGATCGGGGAGCAGTTCTTC. The encoded protein is CASSSGIGEQFF. The V gene is TRBV5-4, the J gene TRBJ2-1; TRBD1 is a possible D gene (5 bases). The CDR3 length is 12 residues. The V end was cut by 3 bases, the J end by 10 bases, with 11 bases between. CDR1 is SGHNT, CDR2 YYREEE, per germline (reference sequence).

For this clone: The sample contains more than one DNA sequence encoding this CDR3. The V and J genes are TRBV6-2 or TRBV6-3 and TRBJ2-7; D gene unclear. The CDR3 is 14 amino acids. Trimming removed 0 bases from V and 0 bases from J, with 6 bases in between. Germline CDR1 and CDR2: MNHEY and SVGEGT. The DNA for the CDR3 is TGTGCCAGCAGTTACTCAGACACCTCCTACGAGCAGTACTTC. Translation: CASSYSDTSYEQYF.

This chain joins TRBV7-6 and TRBJ2-5, with D maybe TRBD1 (5 bases). The CDR3 spans 16 residues. V lost 2 bases and J 2 bases, leaving 15 bases between the germline ends. Germline CDR1 SGHVS, CDR2 FNYEAQ. The CDR3 sequence is CASSLTHGHRQETQYF. The CDR3 DNA reads as TGTGCCAGCAGCTTAACTCACGGGCACAGGCAAGAGACCCAGTACTTC.

The V and J genes are TRBV2 and TRBJ1-6; 10 nucleotides align to TRBD1. Per the germline V gene, CDR1 is SNHLY and CDR2 is FYNNEI. The ends lost 2 bases at V and 9 bases at J; junction bases unmatched: 7. There are 16 residues in the CDR3. CDR3 sequence reads: CASSEQGTGAPSPLHF. The CDR3 coding sequence is TGTGCCAGCAGTGAACAGGGGACAGGGGCCCCTTCACCCCTCCACTTT.

This chain connects TRBV29-1 to TRBJ2-7, with D possibly being TRBD1 (6 bases). CDR1 and CDR2 from the germline V gene are SQVTM and ANQGSEA. The V and J ends lost 4 bases and 2 bases respectively, with 21 bases between them. This CDR3 contains 16 residues. This CDR3 reads CSVVATFRDTTYEQYF. The CDR3 DNA follows: TGCAGCGTTGTCGCGACCTTCCGGGACACCACCTACGAGCAGTACTTC.

The CDR3 DNA reads as TGCAGCGTTGCCGGGGATTCGAACACTGAAGCTTTCTTT. Its translation: CSVAGDSNTEAFF. This chain connects TRBV29-1 to TRBJ1-1, with D unresolved. This CDR3 region has 13 residues. With 4 bases removed from V and 1 base from J, the gap between germline ends came to 10 bases. Germline loops: CDR1 SQVTM, CDR2 ANQGSEA.

The CDR3: CASSYIAGAGETQYF. The DNA of the CDR3 is TGTGCCAGCAGCTACATCGCGGGGGCAGGAGAGACCCAGTACTTC. The chain joins TRBV5-4 to TRBJ2-5; TRBD2 might be the D (7 bases). The CDR3 is 15 residues long. Germline values: CDR1 SGHNT, CDR2 YYREEE (reference sequence). Trimming pared 3 bases from V and 4 bases from J, leaving 16 bases between.

This chain connects TRBV7-2 to TRBJ2-5, with TRBD2 as a possible D gene (6 bases). CDR1 SGHTA and CDR2 FQGNSA come from the germline V gene. V lost 5 bases to trimming and J lost 7 bases, with 17 bases between them. CDR3 length: 14 amino acids. The CDR3 is CASSPETMGGTQYF. DNA of the CDR3: TGTGCCAGCAGCCCTGAAACCATGGGGGGGACCCAGTACTTC.